Described below is a single T cell receptor (beta chain) sequence and its context. CDR1 KGHSY and CDR2 FQNENV come from the germline V gene. Trimming removed 0 bases from V and 3 bases from J, with 9 bases in between. The CDR3 totals 15 residues. This sample was included in a study of cytomegalovirus exposure and HLA in healthy donors. The PCR made use of 60 Vbeta and 13 Jbeta primers. The data were produced by immunoSEQ multiplex PCR, yet TCRdb's version contains in-frame clones alone and is incomplete. The sample lists some 140,000 clones; about 85% were seen once. This chain uses TRBV16 with TRBJ1-5; D is ambiguous. The sequencing sample was made of PBMCs. The TCR was taken from a female donor in good health and CMV-seronegative. The CDR3 loop reads CASSQSQSYNQPQHF. The CDR3 nucleotides read TGTGCCAGCAGCCAATCTCAAAGCTACAATCAGCCCCAGCATTTT.